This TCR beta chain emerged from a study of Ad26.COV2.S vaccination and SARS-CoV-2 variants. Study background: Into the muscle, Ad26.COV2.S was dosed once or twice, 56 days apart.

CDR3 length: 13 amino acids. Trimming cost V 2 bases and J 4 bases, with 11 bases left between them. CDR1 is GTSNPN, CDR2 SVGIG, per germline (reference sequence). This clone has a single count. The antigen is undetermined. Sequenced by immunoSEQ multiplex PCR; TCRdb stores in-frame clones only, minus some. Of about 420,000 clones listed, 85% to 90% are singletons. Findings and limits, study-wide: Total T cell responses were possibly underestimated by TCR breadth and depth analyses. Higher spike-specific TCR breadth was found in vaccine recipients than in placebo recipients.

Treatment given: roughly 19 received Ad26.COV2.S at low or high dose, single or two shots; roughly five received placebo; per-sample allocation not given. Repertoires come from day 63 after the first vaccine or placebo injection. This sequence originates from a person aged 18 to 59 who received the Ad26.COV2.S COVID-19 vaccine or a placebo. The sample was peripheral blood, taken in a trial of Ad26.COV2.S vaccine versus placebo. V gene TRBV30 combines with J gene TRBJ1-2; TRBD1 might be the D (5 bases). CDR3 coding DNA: TGTGCCTGGAGTACCGGGACGGCCTATGGCTACACCTTC. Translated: CAWSTGTAYGYTF.